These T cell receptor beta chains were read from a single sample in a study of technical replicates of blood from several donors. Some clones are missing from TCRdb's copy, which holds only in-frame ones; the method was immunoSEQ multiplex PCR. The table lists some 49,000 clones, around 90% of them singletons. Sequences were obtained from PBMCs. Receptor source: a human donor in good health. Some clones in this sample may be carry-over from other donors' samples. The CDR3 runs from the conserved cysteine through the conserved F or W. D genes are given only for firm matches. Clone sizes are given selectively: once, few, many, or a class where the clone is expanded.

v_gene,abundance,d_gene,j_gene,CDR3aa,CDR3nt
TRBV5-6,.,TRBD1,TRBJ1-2,CASSQLTGDYGYTF,TGTGCCAGCAGCCAACTTACAGGGGACTATGGCTACACCTTC
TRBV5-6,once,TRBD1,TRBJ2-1,CASSLETGGNNEQFF,TGTGCCAGCAGCTTAGAGACAGGGGGAAACAATGAGCAGTTCTTC
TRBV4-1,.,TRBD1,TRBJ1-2,CASSQGAGGFYGYTF,TGCGCCAGCAGCCAAGGGGCAGGGGGTTTCTATGGCTACACCTTC
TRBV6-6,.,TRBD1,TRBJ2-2,CASSNTGGLGTGELFF,TGTGCCAGCAGCAATACAGGGGGCTTGGGCACCGGGGAGCTGTTTTTT
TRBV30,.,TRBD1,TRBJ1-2,CAWSGGVYGYTF,TGTGCCTGGTCAGGGGGCGTCTATGGCTACACCTTC
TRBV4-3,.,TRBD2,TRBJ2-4,CASSQDPGGAKNIQYF,TGCGCCAGCAGCCAAGATCCGGGGGGAGCCAAAAACATTCAGTACTTC
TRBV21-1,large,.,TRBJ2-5,CATLGGADKETQYF,TGTGCCACCCTCGGAGGGGCCGATAAAGAGACCCAGTACTTC
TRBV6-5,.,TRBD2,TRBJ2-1,CASSWTSGRPMQFF,TGTGCCAGCAGTTGGACTAGCGGGAGGCCTATGCAGTTCTTC
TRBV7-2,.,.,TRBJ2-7,CASSLYQIDEQYF,TGTGCCAGCAGCTTATACCAGATCGACGAGCAGTACTTC
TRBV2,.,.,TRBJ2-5,CATHRRGQETQYF,TGTGCCACCCACCGTCGAGGACAAGAGACCCAGTACTTC
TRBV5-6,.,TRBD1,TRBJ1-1,CASSFRQGNTEAFF,TGTGCCAGCAGCTTCCGACAGGGGAACACTGAAGCTTTCTTT
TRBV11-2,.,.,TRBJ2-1,CASSLGPTNYPYNEQFF,TGTGCCAGCAGCTTAGGACCTACTAATTATCCCTACAATGAGCAGTTCTTC
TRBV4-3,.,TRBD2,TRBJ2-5,CASSQLRGTSGSAETQYF,TGCGCCAGCAGCCAACTAAGGGGCACTAGCGGGAGCGCGGAGACCCAGTACTTC
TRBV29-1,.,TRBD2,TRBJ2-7,CSVVPSGRAVVDEQYF,TGCAGCGTAGTCCCCAGCGGGAGGGCCGTGGTGGACGAGCAGTACTTC
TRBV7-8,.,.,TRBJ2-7,CASSFDREDEQYF,TGTGCCAGCAGCTTCGACAGGGAGGACGAGCAGTACTTC
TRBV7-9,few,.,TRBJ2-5,CASSAEELVRGTQYF,TGTGCCAGCAGCGCCGAGGAGCTAGTACGGGGGACCCAGTACTTC
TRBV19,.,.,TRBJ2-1,CASKLGAGEQFF,TGTGCCAGTAAATTGGGGGCGGGTGAGCAGTTCTTC
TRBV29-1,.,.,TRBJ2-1,CSVDTSYNEQFF,TGCAGCGTTGACACAAGTTACAATGAGCAGTTCTTC
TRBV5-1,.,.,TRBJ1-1,CASSLDVERGGTEAFF,TGCGCCAGCAGCTTGGATGTGGAAAGGGGAGGGACTGAAGCTTTCTTT
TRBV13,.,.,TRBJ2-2,CASSLPVRGPGELFF,TGTGCCAGCAGCTTACCCGTCCGAGGGCCCGGGGAGCTGTTTTTT
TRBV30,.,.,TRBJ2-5,CAWSSGFDGTQYF,TGTGCCTGGAGTTCAGGCTTTGATGGGACCCAGTACTTC
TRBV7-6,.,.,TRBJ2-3,CASSLVSQPTDTQYF,TGTGCCAGCAGCTTAGTATCACAGCCCACAGATACGCAGTATTTT
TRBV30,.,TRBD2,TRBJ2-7,CAWSNKGLAELEQYF,TGTGCCTGGAGTAATAAGGGACTAGCGGAACTCGAGCAGTACTTC
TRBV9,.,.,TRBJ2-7,CASSASGTQSYEQYF,TGTGCCAGCAGCGCGTCCGGGACACAGTCCTACGAGCAGTACTTC
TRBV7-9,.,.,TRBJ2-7,CASSLGQLSYEQYF,TGTGCCAGCAGCCTCGGACAGCTCTCCTACGAGCAGTACTTC
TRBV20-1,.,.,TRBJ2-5,CSASHETQYF,TGCAGTGCTAGTCATGAGACCCAGTACTTC
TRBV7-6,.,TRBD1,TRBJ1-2,CASSRDRNYGYTF,TGTGCCAGCAGTCGGGACAGGAACTATGGCTACACCTTC
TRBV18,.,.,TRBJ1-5,CASSQTEEQPQHF,TGTGCCAGCTCACAAACAGAAGAACAGCCCCAGCATTTT
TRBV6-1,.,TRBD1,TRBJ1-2,CASSAHRTGDYGYTF,TGTGCCAGCAGTGCCCACAGGACAGGGGACTATGGCTACACCTTC
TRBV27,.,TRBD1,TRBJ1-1,CASSLGQSNTEAFF,TGTGCCAGCAGTTTGGGACAGTCGAACACTGAAGCTTTCTTT
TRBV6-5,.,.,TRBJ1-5,CASSTYRESNQPQHF,TGTGCCAGCAGTACCTACAGGGAAAGCAATCAGCCCCAGCATTTT
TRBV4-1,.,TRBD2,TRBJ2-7,CASSQIPGLAGETYEQYF,TGCGCCAGCAGCCAAATCCCGGGACTAGCGGGGGAAACCTACGAGCAGTACTTC
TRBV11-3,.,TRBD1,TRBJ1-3,CASSSGQGFGGNTIYF,TGTGCCAGCAGCTCAGGACAGGGATTCGGTGGAAACACCATATATTTT
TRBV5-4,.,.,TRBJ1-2,CASSPRTEIYGYTF,TGTGCCAGCAGCCCGAGGACAGAGATCTATGGCTACACCTTC
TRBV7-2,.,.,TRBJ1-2,CASSPGANYGYTF,TGTGCCAGCAGCCCGGGGGCTAACTATGGCTACACCTTC
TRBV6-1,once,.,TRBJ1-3,CASTETPGNTIYF,TGTGCCAGCACTGAGACACCTGGAAACACCATATATTTT
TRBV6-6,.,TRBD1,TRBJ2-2,CASSKGASNTGELFF,TGTGCCAGCAGTAAGGGGGCCTCGAACACCGGGGAGCTGTTTTTT
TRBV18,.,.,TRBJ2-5,CASSPPTLETQYF,TGTGCCAGCTCACCACCGACATTGGAGACCCAGTACTTC
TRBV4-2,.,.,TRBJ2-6,CASSQVDGEWASGANVLTF,TGTGCCAGCAGCCAAGTGGATGGGGAGTGGGCTTCTGGGGCCAACGTCCTGACTTTC
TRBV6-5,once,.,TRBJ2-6,CASSYSTGGGANVLTF,TGTGCCAGCAGTTACTCGACGGGTGGTGGGGCCAACGTCCTGACTTTC
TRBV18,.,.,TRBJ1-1,CASSSDRNTEAFF,TGTGCCAGCTCATCCGACAGGAACACTGAAGCTTTCTTT